This note documents a single TCR beta chain sequence. This specimen belongs to a study of T-cell memory formation after mild COVID-19. One entry per CDR3 protein results from TCRdb running MiXCR on the 5' RACE reads. The table lists under 450,000 distinct CDR3 sequences, about a quarter of them singletons, with over 10% in the top ten. The V gene's germline CDR1 is PRHDT and CDR2 FYEKMQ (reference sequence). This CDR3 has 16 amino acids. Trimming pared 1 base from V and 2 bases from J, leaving 14 bases between. The rearrangement uses TRBV13 and TRBJ2-5; the D gene is possibly TRBD2 (6 bases). The TCR comes from an adult woman who had mild COVID-19 (a few samples of this study predate the infection). Cell type and time point are not known. Sequencing used PBMCs or a T cell subset sorted from them (not recorded which). The DNA for the CDR3 is TGTGCCAGCAGCTTAGCCGGAGGGACGGCTCAAGAGACCCAGTACTTC. Its protein product is CASSLAGGTAQETQYF.